This is a list of T cell receptor beta chains from one sample in a study of regulatory T cells in long-lasting Graves disease. TCRdb reprocessed the multiplex PCR reads with MiXCR, giving one entry per CDR3 protein. This sample has hundreds of thousands of distinct CDR3 sequences, with more than 20% found just once. The source material was peripheral blood mononuclear cells (PBMCs), sampled when the disease was refractory, from a patient treated with antithyroid drugs. These receptors came from a female donor with Graves disease. CDR3s include the opening cysteine and the closing phenylalanine or tryptophan. D genes are given only for firm matches. Some rows have no size entry. The others give once, few or many, or a class for an expanded clone.

j_call clone_size d_call v_call cdr3_aa cdr3_nt
TRBJ1-1 few NA TRBV6-2/TRBV6-3 CASSYPPQGMNTEAFF TGTGCCAGCAGTTACCCCCCCCAGGGCATGAACACTGAAGCTTTCTTT
TRBJ2-7 many TRBD2 TRBV10-3 CAISEGTSGSYEQYF TGTGCCATCAGTGAGGGGACTAGCGGCTCCTACGAGCAGTACTTC
TRBJ1-1 many NA TRBV28 CASSYPRSMNTEAFF TGTGCCAGCAGCTACCCCAGGAGCATGAACACTGAAGCTTTCTTT
TRBJ2-7 few NA TRBV6-2/TRBV6-3 CASSYDGIAYEQYF TGTGCCAGCAGTTACGACGGGATCGCCTACGAGCAGTACTTC
TRBJ2-5 many NA TRBV3-1 CASSPYGLEKETQYF TGTGCCAGCAGCCCCTACGGACTTGAAAAAGAGACCCAGTACTTC
TRBJ2-7 many NA TRBV28 CASSLGPDTYEQYF TGTGCCAGCAGTTTAGGGCCAGACACCTACGAGCAGTACTTC
TRBJ1-1 NA NA TRBV18 CASSPTWGTEAFF TGTGCCAGCTCACCTACGTGGGGCACTGAAGCTTTCTTT
TRBJ2-3 NA NA TRBV28 CASSFSPEGADTQYF TGTGCCAGCAGTTTTTCTCCGGAGGGGGCAGATACGCAGTATTTT
TRBJ1-1 NA NA TRBV29-1 CSVVGGLHTEAFF TGCAGCGTGGTGGGGGGTCTGCACACTGAAGCTTTCTTT
TRBJ2-5 many NA TRBV12-3/TRBV12-4 CASSLTAGRETQYF TGTGCCAGCAGTTTGACTGCCGGCCGGGAGACCCAGTACTTC
TRBJ1-3 NA NA TRBV30 CAYQGRRGNTIYF TGTGCCTACCAGGGACGTCGGGGAAACACCATATATTTT
TRBJ2-2 NA TRBD1 TRBV3-1 CASSPPRDRGGTGELFF TGTGCCAGCAGCCCCCCGAGGGACAGGGGGGGCACCGGGGAGCTGTTTTTT
TRBJ2-7 few TRBD2 TRBV20-1 CSAPEEKSGRGREQYF TGCAGTGCTCCGGAGGAAAAAAGCGGGAGGGGCAGGGAGCAGTACTTC
TRBJ1-3 NA NA TRBV28 CASSPHVGTIFGNTIYF TGTGCCAGCAGTCCCCATGTGGGGACTATCTTCGGAAACACCATATATTTT
TRBJ1-1 many TRBD1 TRBV27 CASSPDRAVAFF TGTGCCAGCAGTCCAGACAGGGCGGTGGCTTTCTTT
TRBJ2-5 few NA TRBV30 CAFRRLLHAGQPEETQYF TGTGCCTTCCGTCGTCTCCTACACGCCGGACAGCCGGAAGAGACCCAGTACTTC
TRBJ1-1 many NA TRBV15 CATSSRGGKMNTEAFF TGTGCCACCAGCAGCAGGGGAGGAAAGATGAACACTGAAGCTTTCTTT
TRBJ2-7 NA TRBD2 TRBV30 CAWSRGLALEQYF TGTGCCTGGAGTAGGGGACTAGCATTGGAGCAGTACTTC
TRBJ1-1 many NA TRBV9 CASSVSVNTEAFF TGTGCCAGCAGCGTCTCCGTGAACACTGAAGCTTTCTTT
TRBJ2-3 NA TRBD2 TRBV29-1 CSVEGVAGFTDTQYF TGCAGCGTTGAAGGGGTAGCGGGGTTCACAGATACGCAGTATTTT
TRBJ2-5 few NA TRBV9 CASSARGGTEKETQYF TGTGCCAGCAGCGCTCGTGGTGGCACAGAAAAAGAGACCCAGTACTTC
TRBJ1-2 NA TRBD1 TRBV10-3 CATLPGQGNYGYTF TGTGCCACCCTTCCGGGACAGGGGAACTATGGCTACACCTTC
TRBJ2-3 few NA TRBV11-2 CASSLEPGDTQYF TGTGCCAGCAGCTTGGAACCGGGAGATACGCAGTATTTT
TRBJ1-1 few NA TRBV28 CASSFSGDPDTEAFF TGTGCCAGCAGTTTTTCAGGGGATCCGGACACTGAAGCTTTCTTT
TRBJ2-5 NA TRBD1 TRBV29-1 CSGKGGEGETQYF TGCAGCGGTAAAGGGGGCGAAGGGGAGACCCAGTACTTC
TRBJ1-1 many NA TRBV2 CASSAYGAEAFF TGTGCCAGCAGCGCCTATGGGGCTGAAGCTTTCTTT
TRBJ1-2 NA NA TRBV6-2/TRBV6-3 CASSNGGGYGYTF TGTGCCAGCAGTAACGGAGGGGGCTATGGCTACACCTTC
TRBJ2-7 NA TRBD2 TRBV29-1 CSVVSLADPYEQYF TGCAGCGTTGTGTCTCTAGCGGATCCCTACGAGCAGTACTTC
TRBJ2-2 many NA TRBV2 CASSTSSDLGGTGELFF TGTGCCAGCAGTACGAGCTCGGACTTGGGCGGCACCGGGGAGCTGTTTTTT
TRBJ1-2 many TRBD1 TRBV13 CASSLGKVDREANYGYTF TGTGCCAGCAGCTTAGGAAAGGTCGACAGGGAAGCTAACTATGGCTACACCTTC
TRBJ2-7 many TRBD2 TRBV28 CASSSGLASGSTYEQYF TGTGCCAGCAGTTCGGGCCTGGCTAGCGGGTCTACCTACGAGCAGTACTTC
TRBJ1-1 few TRBD1 TRBV11-2 CASSSSGQNSYEAFF TGTGCCAGCAGCTCCTCGGGACAGAACTCTTATGAAGCTTTCTTT
TRBJ1-5 NA NA TRBV7-8 CASSLWSRRGLKNQPQHF TGTGCCAGCAGCTTATGGAGTCGTCGGGGGCTTAAAAATCAGCCCCAGCATTTT
TRBJ1-1 many TRBD1 TRBV12-3/TRBV12-4 CASSSHRGSDTEAFF TGTGCCAGCAGTTCCCACAGGGGGAGTGACACTGAAGCTTTCTTT
TRBJ1-2 NA TRBD1 TRBV6-1 CASRPRTGDGYTF TGTGCCAGCAGACCCCGAACAGGGGACGGCTACACCTTC
TRBJ2-7 once TRBD2 TRBV29-1 CSVAGSGKSYEQYF TGCAGCGTTGCGGGTAGCGGGAAGTCCTACGAGCAGTACTTC
TRBJ1-2 many NA TRBV2 CASSRYSILGYTF TGTGCCAGCAGCCGATACTCAATATTAGGCTACACCTTC
TRBJ1-1 few NA TRBV4-3 CASSPKVWEAVSFF TGCGCCAGCAGCCCGAAAGTGTGGGAGGCGGTTTCTTTCTTT
TRBJ2-5 many TRBD1 TRBV6-1 CASSLDRAMKTQYF TGTGCCAGCAGTCTCGACAGGGCCATGAAGACCCAGTACTTC
TRBJ1-1 NA TRBD1 TRBV10-3 CAITDRVNTEAFF TGTGCCATCACAGACAGGGTCAACACTGAAGCTTTCTTT